This is a list of T cell receptor beta chains from one sample in a study of naive and memory T cell subsets. TCRdb ran MiXCR on the UMI-ligation and nested PCR reads and lists one entry per CDR3 protein. The table has around 160,000 distinct CDR3 sequences, 15% to 20% seen once. Sequenced sample: naive CD4+ T cells from blood. These receptors came from a human donor in good health. Both conserved end residues are part of each CDR3. Each record gives: V gene, clone size, D gene, J gene, CDR3 protein. A D gene is named only where the DNA matches it firmly. Rows give clone size only sometimes, using once, few, many, or a class for an expanded clone.

TRBV3-1	.	.	TRBJ2-2	CASSQEGSYTGELFF
TRBV6-1	.	.	TRBJ2-2	CASNGGIGTGELFF
TRBV28	few	.	TRBJ2-6	CASNRAGANVLTF
TRBV11-2	.	.	TRBJ1-6	CASSLIDSLSTRKNSPLHF
TRBV5-1	few	.	TRBJ2-1	CASSPLGLAVGNEQFF
TRBV5-1	few	TRBD2	TRBJ2-3	CASRDTGGPAGDTQYF
TRBV9	.	.	TRBJ1-2	CASSPGVGYTF
TRBV20-1	.	.	TRBJ1-5	CSARSTVADQPQHF
TRBV28	few	TRBD1	TRBJ1-6	CASSRTGTGLTPLHF
TRBV25-1	few	.	TRBJ1-6	CASIGQPNSPLHF
TRBV5-1	few	.	TRBJ2-7	CASSLDLQVGLSYEQYF
TRBV19	few	TRBD1	TRBJ2-2	CASSDGTGNTGELFF
TRBV6-5	few	.	TRBJ2-3	CASSYSRKPDTQYF
TRBV29-1	.	.	TRBJ1-2	CSVLGGGHGYTF
TRBV30	.	TRBD2	TRBJ2-3	CAWSVSRTSGVSDTQYF
TRBV7-2	.	.	TRBJ1-2	CASSLRDNYYGYTF
TRBV7-2	.	.	TRBJ2-2	CASSSVSGTANTGELFF
TRBV7-9	.	.	TRBJ2-5	CASSRILGRRETQYF
TRBV28	many	TRBD2	TRBJ2-7	CASTDSGTSPYEQYF
TRBV27	many	.	TRBJ2-7	CASSSQGGTTYEQYF
TRBV27	.	TRBD1	TRBJ2-2	CASSWDRLPTNTGELFF
TRBV12-3/TRBV12-4	.	.	TRBJ2-1	CASSPGTTYNEQFF
TRBV2	.	.	TRBJ2-1	CASSERGRGNEQFF
TRBV12-3/TRBV12-4	few	.	TRBJ2-3	CASSPPGANTQYF
TRBV4-1	.	TRBD2	TRBJ2-1	CASSQVVGRYNEQFF
TRBV20-1	.	TRBD1	TRBJ1-6	CSAPDRAYNSPLHF
TRBV14	once	.	TRBJ2-5	CASSQATAQETLYF
TRBV7-9	few	.	TRBJ1-4	CASSLHGRLSEKLFF
TRBV28	.	TRBD2	TRBJ2-3	CASSFPTSGRATDTQYF
TRBV5-1	.	TRBD1	TRBJ2-5	CASTRQGAGETQYF
TRBV14	.	TRBD1	TRBJ2-1	CASSQAPGQGFDNEQFF